This TCR beta chain is from a study of PD-L1 blockade in urothelial cancer. Study results and limitations: Tumor-associated TCR clones expanded more in blood at 3 weeks in patients with durable benefit.

Here immunoSEQ multiplex PCR was the method, and the copy in TCRdb shows in-frame clones only, minus some. Of 35,000 to 45,000 clones listed, more than 80% are singletons. The CDR3 length is 15 residues. V lost 6 bases, J lost 3 bases, and 8 bases stayed unmatched. The V gene's germline CDR1 is KGHSH and CDR2 LQKENI. The patients had locally advanced or metastatic urothelial carcinoma. Each patient supplied 1 to 8 pretreatment and on-treatment samples. Of note for this clone: Antigen unknown.

The sequence derives from a man between 65 and 80 years old with urothelial cancer. The chain has TRBV18 and TRBJ2-7; 10 bases fit TRBD1. The sequencing used PBMCs, collected around atezolizumab (anti-PD-L1) treatment. The CDR3 reads CASSVETGGFYEQYF. DNA of the CDR3: TGTGCCAGCTCCGTTGAGACAGGGGGCTTCTACGAGCAGTACTTC.